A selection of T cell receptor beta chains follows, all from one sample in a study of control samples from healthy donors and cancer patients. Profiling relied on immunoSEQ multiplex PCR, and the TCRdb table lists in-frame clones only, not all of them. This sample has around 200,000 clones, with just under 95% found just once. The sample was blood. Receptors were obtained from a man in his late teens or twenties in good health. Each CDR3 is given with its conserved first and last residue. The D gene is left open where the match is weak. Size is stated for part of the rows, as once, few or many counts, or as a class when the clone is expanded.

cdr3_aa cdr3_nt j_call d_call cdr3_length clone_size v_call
CASSGLSNQPQHF TGTGCCAGCAGCGGACTCTCCAATCAGCCCCAGCATTTT TRBJ1-5 NA 13 NA TRBV25-1
CASSPRAEPSYEQYF TGTGCCAGCAGTCCTCGGGCGGAGCCCTCCTACGAGCAGTACTTC TRBJ2-7 NA 15 NA TRBV27
CASSYLRGGNQPQHF TGTGCCAGCTCATATTTACGGGGGGGGAATCAGCCCCAGCATTTT TRBJ1-5 NA 15 NA TRBV6-5
CASSLFAAGMNTEAFF TGTGCCAGCAGTTTATTTGCGGCGGGCATGAACACTGAAGCTTTCTTT TRBJ1-1 NA 16 once TRBV28
CASSLNGQPTDTQYF TGTGCCAGCAGCTTAAACGGGCAGCCCACAGATACGCAGTATTTT TRBJ2-3 NA 15 NA TRBV7-3
CASRDTGGGQPQHF TGTGCCAGCAGGGATACAGGGGGCGGTCAGCCCCAGCATTTT TRBJ1-5 TRBD1 14 NA TRBV6-5
CASSEEQGASPLHF TGTGCCAGCAGTGAGGAGCAGGGGGCTTCACCCCTCCACTTT TRBJ1-6 TRBD1 14 NA TRBV6-4
CASSPTKDTQYF TGTGCCAGTAGTCCAACGAAGGATACGCAGTATTTT TRBJ2-3 NA 12 NA TRBV19
CASGPAVGKTYNEQFF TGTGCCAGCGGACCCGCCGTAGGGAAGACCTACAATGAGCAGTTCTTC TRBJ2-1 NA 16 NA TRBV27
CASRPSDRGNSPLHF TGTGCCAGCAGACCATCGGACAGGGGCAATTCACCCCTCCACTTT TRBJ1-6 TRBD1 15 NA TRBV28
CSVPGQGNTEAFF TGCAGCGTTCCGGGACAGGGGAACACTGAAGCTTTCTTT TRBJ1-1 TRBD1 13 NA TRBV29-1
CSAVGFRGFADTQYF TGCAGCGCCGTCGGATTCCGGGGGTTCGCAGATACGCAGTATTTT TRBJ2-3 NA 15 NA TRBV29-1
CASSLEGASADTQYF TGCGCCAGCAGCTTGGAGGGGGCGTCCGCAGATACGCAGTATTTT TRBJ2-3 TRBD1 15 NA TRBV5-1
CASSLSPSGGYNEQFF TGCGCCAGCAGCTTGTCGCCTAGCGGGGGTTACAATGAGCAGTTCTTC TRBJ2-1 TRBD2 16 NA TRBV5-1
CASSMKAGPYEQYF TGTGCCAGTAGTATGAAGGCGGGGCCCTACGAGCAGTACTTC TRBJ2-7 NA 14 NA TRBV19
CASSPDSRANVLTF TGTGCCAGCAGCCCAGATAGCCGGGCCAACGTCCTGACTTTC TRBJ2-6 NA 14 NA TRBV9
CASSLYGLLYNSPLHF TGTGCCAGCAGCTTGTACGGACTCCTTTATAATTCACCCCTCCACTTT TRBJ1-6 NA 16 NA TRBV11-2
CAIRTGDDTGELFF TGTGCCATCAGGACAGGGGACGACACCGGGGAGCTGTTTTTT TRBJ2-2 TRBD1 14 NA TRBV10-3
CASSLTSGAGELFF TGTGCCAGCAGCTTAACATCAGGGGCCGGGGAGCTGTTTTTT TRBJ2-2 NA 14 NA TRBV7-3
CASSLSGLSAQNIQYF TGTGCCAGCAGCCTTAGTGGCCTAAGCGCCCAAAACATTCAGTACTTC TRBJ2-4 NA 16 NA TRBV4-2
CSVAMTATNEKLFF TGCAGCGTCGCGATGACAGCAACTAATGAAAAACTGTTTTTT TRBJ1-4 NA 14 NA TRBV29-1
CASSRDSNEKLFF TGTGCCAGCAGCAGGGACTCCAATGAAAAACTGTTTTTT TRBJ1-4 NA 13 NA TRBV5-4
CASSSGRGQGNYGYTF TGCGCCAGCAGTTCGGGGAGGGGACAGGGGAACTATGGCTACACCTTC TRBJ1-2 TRBD1 16 once TRBV4-1
CASSRTSLSSYEQYF TGTGCCAGCTCCCGGACTAGCCTAAGCTCCTACGAGCAGTACTTC TRBJ2-7 TRBD2 15 NA TRBV18
CASRTGTGANTEAFF TGTGCCAGTCGGACAGGGACCGGTGCAAACACTGAAGCTTTCTTT TRBJ1-1 TRBD1 15 NA TRBV19
CASSSPGSYNEQFF TGTGCCAGCAGCTCTCCGGGGAGCTACAATGAGCAGTTCTTC TRBJ2-1 NA 14 NA TRBV7-2
CATSSPGNTEAFF TGTGCCACCAGTTCGCCGGGGAACACTGAAGCTTTCTTT TRBJ1-1 NA 13 NA TRBV24-1